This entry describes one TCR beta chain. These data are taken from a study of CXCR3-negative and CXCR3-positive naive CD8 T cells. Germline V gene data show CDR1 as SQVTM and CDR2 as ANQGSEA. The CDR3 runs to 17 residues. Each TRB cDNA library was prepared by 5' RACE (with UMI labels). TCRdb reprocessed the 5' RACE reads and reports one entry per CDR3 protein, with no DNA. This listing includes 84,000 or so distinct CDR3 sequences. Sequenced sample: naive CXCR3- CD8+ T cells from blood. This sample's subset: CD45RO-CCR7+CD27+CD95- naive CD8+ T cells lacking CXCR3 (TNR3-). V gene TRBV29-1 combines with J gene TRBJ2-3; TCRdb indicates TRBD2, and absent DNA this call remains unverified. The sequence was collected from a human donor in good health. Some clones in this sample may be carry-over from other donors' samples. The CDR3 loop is CSVDGLAGVQDTDTQYF.